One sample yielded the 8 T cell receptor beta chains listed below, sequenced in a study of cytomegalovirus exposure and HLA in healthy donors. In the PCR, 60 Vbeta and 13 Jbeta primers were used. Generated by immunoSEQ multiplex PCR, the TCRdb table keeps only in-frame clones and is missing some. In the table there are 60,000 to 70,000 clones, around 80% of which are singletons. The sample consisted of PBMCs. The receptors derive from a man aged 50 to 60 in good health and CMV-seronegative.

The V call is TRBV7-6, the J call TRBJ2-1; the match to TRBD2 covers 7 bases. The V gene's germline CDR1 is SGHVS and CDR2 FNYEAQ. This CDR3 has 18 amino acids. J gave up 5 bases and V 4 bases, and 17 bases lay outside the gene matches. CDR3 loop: CASSSLYARTRNHNEQFF. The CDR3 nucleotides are TGTGCCAGCAGCTCCCTATATGCCCGGACTAGAAATCACAATGAGCAGTTCTTC.

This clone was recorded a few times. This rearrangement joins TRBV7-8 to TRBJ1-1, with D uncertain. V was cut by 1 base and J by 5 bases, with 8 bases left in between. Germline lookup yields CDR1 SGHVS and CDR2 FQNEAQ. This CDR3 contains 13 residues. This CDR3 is CASSLGGITEAFF. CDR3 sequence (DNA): TGTGCCAGCAGCTTAGGAGGCATAACTGAAGCTTTCTTT.

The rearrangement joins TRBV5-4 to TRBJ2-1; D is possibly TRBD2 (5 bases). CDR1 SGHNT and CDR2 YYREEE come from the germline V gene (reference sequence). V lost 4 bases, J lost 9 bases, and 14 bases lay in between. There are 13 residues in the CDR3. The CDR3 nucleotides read TGTGCCAGCAGCGTCGACGGGGTTGGTGAGCAGTTCTTC. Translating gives CASSVDGVGEQFF.

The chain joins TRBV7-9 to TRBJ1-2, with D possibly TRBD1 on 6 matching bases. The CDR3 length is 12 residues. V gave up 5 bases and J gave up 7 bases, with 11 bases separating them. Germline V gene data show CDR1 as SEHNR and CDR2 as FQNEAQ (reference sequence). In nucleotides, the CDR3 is TGTGCCAGCAGCAGTACAGGGATTGGCTACACCTTC. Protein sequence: CASSSTGIGYTF. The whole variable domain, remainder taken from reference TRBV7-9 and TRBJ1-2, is DTGVSQNPRHKITKRGQNVTFRCDPISEHNRLYWYRQTLGQGPEFLTYFQNEAQLEKSRLLSDRFSAERPKGSFSTLEIQRTEQGDSAMYLCASSSTGIGYTFGSGTRLTVV.

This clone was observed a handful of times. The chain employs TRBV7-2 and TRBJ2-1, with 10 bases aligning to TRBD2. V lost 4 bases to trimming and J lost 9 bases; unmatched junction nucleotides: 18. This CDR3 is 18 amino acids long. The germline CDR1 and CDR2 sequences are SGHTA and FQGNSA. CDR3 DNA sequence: TGTGCCAGCAGCTCCGGGACTAGCGTCAATAAAGTCAGGGGTGAGCAGTTCTTC. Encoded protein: CASSSGTSVNKVRGEQFF.

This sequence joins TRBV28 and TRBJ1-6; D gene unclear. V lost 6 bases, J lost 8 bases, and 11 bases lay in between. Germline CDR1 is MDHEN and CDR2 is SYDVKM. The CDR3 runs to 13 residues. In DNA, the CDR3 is TGTGCCAGCAGGTCGGGGAGTGATTCACCCCTCCACTTT. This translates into CASRSGSDSPLHF.

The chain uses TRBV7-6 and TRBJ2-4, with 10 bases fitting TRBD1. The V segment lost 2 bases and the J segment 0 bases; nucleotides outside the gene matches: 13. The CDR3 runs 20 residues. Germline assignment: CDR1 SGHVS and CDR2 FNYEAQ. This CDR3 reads CASSLLPGTGAGLAKNIQYF. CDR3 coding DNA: TGTGCCAGCAGCTTACTACCCGGGACAGGGGCGGGTCTAGCCAAAAACATTCAGTACTTC.

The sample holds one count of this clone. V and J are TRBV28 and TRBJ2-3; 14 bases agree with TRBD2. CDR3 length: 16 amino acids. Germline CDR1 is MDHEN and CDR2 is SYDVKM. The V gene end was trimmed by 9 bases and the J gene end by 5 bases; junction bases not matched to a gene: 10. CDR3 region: CASLTPGLAGVDTQYF. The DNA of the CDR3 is TGTGCCAGTCTTACACCGGGACTAGCGGGAGTAGATACGCAGTATTTT.